This TCR beta chain was found in a study of response to subunit inactivated influenza vaccine. Study results and caveats: Each seasonal flu vaccination may recruit only limited new T cells, authors suggested.

V shed 0 bases and J 1 base; nucleotides not matched to a gene: 18. Germline lookup yields CDR1 SGHAT and CDR2 FQNNGV. This CDR3 is built from 21 residues. TCRdb passed the RT-PCR reads through MiXCR, listing each CDR3 protein once. This table holds more than 700,000 distinct CDR3 sequences, 21% found once. A word on this clonotype: Its antigen is not known.

The receptor's source is a man aged 45-60 years who received an inactivated influenza vaccine. V usage is TRBV11-2 and J usage is TRBJ2-3; 8 bases align to TRBD2. The sample here was PBMCs from blood, taken 4 to 6 days after vaccination. The CDR3 loop reads CASSLDPFTSGITTRTDTQYF. CDR3 bases: TGTGCCAGCAGCTTAGATCCCTTCACTAGCGGAATTACCACTCGCACAGATACGCAGTATTTT.